The 2 T cell receptor beta chains below come from one sample, sequenced in a study of blood T cells in healthy people across ages. A second PCR, run for roughly 7 to 12 cycles, used a sample-barcoded 5' primer plus a J-beta primer mix. MiXCR was run by TCRdb on the 5' RACE reads, yielding one entry per CDR3 protein. Of 1.6 million or so distinct CDR3 sequences in the sample, around 35% were seen once. The sample consisted of blood. Source of these receptors: a woman aged 30 to 39 in good health.

This clonotype has just one count. For the CDR3, the DNA is TGTGCCAGCAACCCCCCCAGCTCCTACGAGCAGTACTTC. Protein product: CASNPPSSYEQYF. This chain joins TRBV28 and TRBJ2-7; no definite D call. The CDR3 extends over 13 amino acids. Germline V CDR1 and CDR2: MDHEN, SYDVKM. Between the trimmed V and J ends, which lost 7 bases and 0 bases, there was a span of 10 bases.

The gene calls are TRBV27 and TRBJ2-1; the D is unclear. Germline CDR1 reads MNHEY; CDR2 reads SMNVEV (reference sequence). This CDR3 region has 14 residues. Trimming removed 8 bases at V and 0 bases at J, with 11 bases between. CDR3 protein: CASGTTRSYNEQFF. The DNA of the CDR3 is TGTGCCAGCGGAACGACTCGCTCCTACAATGAGCAGTTCTTC.